This TCR beta chain was sequenced during a study of T cells after yellow fever vaccination. Per the germline V gene, CDR1 is SGHNT and CDR2 is YYREEE (reference sequence). The CDR3 loop spans 15 amino acids. The V gene lost 0 bases and the J gene lost 1 base, with 8 bases spanning the gap. From the 5' RACE reads, TCRdb called clonotypes with MiXCR, one entry per CDR3 protein. The repertoire holds over 300,000 distinct CDR3 sequences, about 4% seen once, with around 23% in the top ten. The source material was PBMCs, sampled 5 days after the yellow fever booster vaccination. This receptor was taken from a man aged 18-30 years who received the YFV17D yellow fever vaccine. V is TRBV5-4 and J is TRBJ1-3, with D unclear. CDR3 amino acids: CASSLDVGSGNTIYF. The DNA of the CDR3 is TGTGCCAGCAGCTTGGACGTGGGGTCTGGAAACACCATATATTTT.